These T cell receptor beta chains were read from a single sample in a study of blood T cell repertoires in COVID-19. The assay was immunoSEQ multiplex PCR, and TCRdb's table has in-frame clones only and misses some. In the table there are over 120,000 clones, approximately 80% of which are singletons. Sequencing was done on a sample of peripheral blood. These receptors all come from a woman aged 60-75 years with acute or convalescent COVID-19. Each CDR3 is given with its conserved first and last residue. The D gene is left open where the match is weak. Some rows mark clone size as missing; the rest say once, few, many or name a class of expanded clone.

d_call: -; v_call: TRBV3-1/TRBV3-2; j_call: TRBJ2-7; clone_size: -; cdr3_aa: CASSRSRGNVGEQYF; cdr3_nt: TGTGCCAGCAGCCGCAGTAGGGGGAACGTCGGCGAGCAGTACTTC
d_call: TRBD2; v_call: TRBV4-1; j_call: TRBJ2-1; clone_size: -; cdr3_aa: CASSQDRIAGGRANEQFF; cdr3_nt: TGCGCCAGCAGCCAAGATCGCATCGCGGGAGGGAGGGCCAATGAGCAGTTCTTC
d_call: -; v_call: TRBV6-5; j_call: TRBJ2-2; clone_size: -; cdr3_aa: CASSLSSTGELFF; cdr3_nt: TGTGCCAGCAGTTTATCCTCCACCGGGGAGCTGTTTTTT
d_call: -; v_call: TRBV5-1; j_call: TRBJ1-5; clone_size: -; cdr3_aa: CASSLRGEGQPQHF; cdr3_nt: TGCGCCAGCAGCTTGCGGGGGGAAGGACAGCCCCAGCATTTT
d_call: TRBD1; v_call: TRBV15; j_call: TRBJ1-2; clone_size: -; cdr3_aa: CATSREVGTVDGYTF; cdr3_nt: TGTGCCACCAGCAGAGAAGTCGGGACAGTTGATGGCTACACCTTC
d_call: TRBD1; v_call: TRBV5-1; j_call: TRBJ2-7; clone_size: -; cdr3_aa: CASRFETGGAYEQYF; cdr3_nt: TGCGCCAGCAGGTTCGAGACAGGGGGCGCCTACGAGCAGTACTTC
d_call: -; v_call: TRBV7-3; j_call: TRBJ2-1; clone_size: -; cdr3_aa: CASSEGGLTTEQFF; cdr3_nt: TGTGCCAGCAGCGAGGGAGGTCTTACGACTGAGCAGTTCTTC
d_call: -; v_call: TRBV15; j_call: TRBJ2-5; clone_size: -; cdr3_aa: CATSRDLGHFQETQYF; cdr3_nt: TGTGCCACCAGCAGAGATCTAGGACATTTCCAAGAGACCCAGTACTTC
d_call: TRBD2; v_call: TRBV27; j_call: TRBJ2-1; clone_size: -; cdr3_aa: CASSPLGLAGGPVYNEQFF; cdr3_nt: TGTGCCAGCAGTCCCCTCGGACTAGCGGGAGGGCCGGTATACAATGAGCAGTTCTTC
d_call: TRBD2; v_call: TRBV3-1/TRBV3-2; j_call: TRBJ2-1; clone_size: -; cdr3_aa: CASRGLAGNEQFF; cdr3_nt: TGTGCCAGCAGGGGACTAGCGGGAAATGAGCAGTTCTTC
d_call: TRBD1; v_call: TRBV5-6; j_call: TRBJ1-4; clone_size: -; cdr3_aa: CASPRDRVNEKLFF; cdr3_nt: TGTGCCAGCCCGCGGGACAGGGTTAATGAAAAACTGTTTTTT
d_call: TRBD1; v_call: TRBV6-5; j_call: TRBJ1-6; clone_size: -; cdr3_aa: CASRRTGNSPLHF; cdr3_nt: TGTGCCAGCAGACGGACAGGGAATTCACCCCTCCACTTT
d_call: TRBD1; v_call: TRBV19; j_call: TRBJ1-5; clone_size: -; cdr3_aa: CASSVRRGQNQPQHF; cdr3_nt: TGTGCCAGTAGCGTCCGGAGGGGGCAGAATCAGCCCCAGCATTTT
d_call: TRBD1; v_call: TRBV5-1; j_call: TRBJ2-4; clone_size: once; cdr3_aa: CASSPDRGTKNIQYF; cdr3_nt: TGCGCCAGCAGCCCGGACAGGGGTACCAAAAACATTCAGTACTTC
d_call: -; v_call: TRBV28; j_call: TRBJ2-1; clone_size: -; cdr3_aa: CASSLWAQENEQFF; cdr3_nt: TGTGCCAGCAGTTTATGGGCACAAGAAAATGAGCAGTTCTTC
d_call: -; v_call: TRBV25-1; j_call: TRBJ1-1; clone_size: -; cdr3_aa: CASSQGRNTEAFF; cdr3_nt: TGTGCCAGCAGTCAGGGCCGCAACACTGAAGCTTTCTTT
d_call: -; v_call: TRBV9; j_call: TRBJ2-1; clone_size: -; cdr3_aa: CASSPREIAGIEQFF; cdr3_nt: TGTGCCAGCAGCCCTCGAGAGATAGCTGGCATCGAGCAGTTCTTC
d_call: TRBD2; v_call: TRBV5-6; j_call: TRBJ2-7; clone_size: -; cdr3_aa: CASSLPPGLAGDYEQYF; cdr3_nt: TGTGCCAGCAGCTTGCCCCCGGGACTAGCGGGAGACTACGAGCAGTACTTC
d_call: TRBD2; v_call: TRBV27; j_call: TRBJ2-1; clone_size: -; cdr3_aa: CASSSLPLSSGRASEQFF; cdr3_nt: TGTGCCAGCAGTTCCCTCCCGTTGTCTAGCGGGAGGGCCAGTGAGCAGTTCTTC
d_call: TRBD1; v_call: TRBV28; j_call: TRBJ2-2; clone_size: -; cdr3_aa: CASSKRGGTGSGELFF; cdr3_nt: TGTGCCAGCAGTAAAAGGGGCGGGACAGGGTCCGGGGAGCTGTTTTTT
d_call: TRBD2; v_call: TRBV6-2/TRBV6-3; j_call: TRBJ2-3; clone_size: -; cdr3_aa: CASSYSSGSPTDTQYF; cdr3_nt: TGTGCCAGCAGTTACTCGAGCGGGAGCCCCACAGATACGCAGTATTTT
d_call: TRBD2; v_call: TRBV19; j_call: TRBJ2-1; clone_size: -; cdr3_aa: CASSLSWTSGGYNEQFF; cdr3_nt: TGTGCCAGTAGCCTGAGTTGGACTAGCGGAGGGTACAATGAGCAGTTCTTC
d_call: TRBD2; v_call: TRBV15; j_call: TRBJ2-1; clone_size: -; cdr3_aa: CATSRGVAGIGLWDEQFF; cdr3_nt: TGTGCCACCAGCAGAGGAGTAGCGGGAATAGGCCTTTGGGATGAGCAGTTCTTC
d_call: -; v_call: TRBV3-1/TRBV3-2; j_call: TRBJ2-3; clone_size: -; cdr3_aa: CASSQNPVSTDTQYF; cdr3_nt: TGTGCCAGCAGCCAAAACCCGGTCAGCACAGATACGCAGTATTTT
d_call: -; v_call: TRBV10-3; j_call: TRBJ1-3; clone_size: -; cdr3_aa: CAISEEPNGNTIYF; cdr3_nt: TGTGCCATCAGTGAGGAGCCTAATGGAAACACCATATATTTT
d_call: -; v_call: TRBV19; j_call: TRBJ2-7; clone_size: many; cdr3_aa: CASSQKSSGNNEQYF; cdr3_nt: TGTGCCAGTAGTCAAAAGTCCTCAGGGAATAACGAGCAGTACTTC
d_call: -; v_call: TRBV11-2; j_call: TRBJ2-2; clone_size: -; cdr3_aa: CASSSQGPGELFF; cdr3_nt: TGTGCCAGCAGCTCACAGGGACCCGGGGAGCTGTTTTTT
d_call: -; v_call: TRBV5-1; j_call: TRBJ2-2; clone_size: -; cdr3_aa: CASSSGWAGELFF; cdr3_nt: TGCGCCAGCAGCTCGGGATGGGCCGGGGAGCTGTTTTTT
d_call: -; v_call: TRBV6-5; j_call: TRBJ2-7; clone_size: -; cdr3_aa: CASTQGRLSSYEQYF; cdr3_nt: TGTGCCAGCACCCAGGGGCGTCTGAGCTCCTACGAGCAGTACTTC
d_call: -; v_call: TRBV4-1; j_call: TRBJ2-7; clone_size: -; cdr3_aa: CASSPVGGPYEQYF; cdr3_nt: TGCGCCAGCAGCCCCGTTGGGGGCCCCTACGAGCAGTACTTC
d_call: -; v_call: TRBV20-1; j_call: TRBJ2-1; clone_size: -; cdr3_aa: CSATVNNEQFF; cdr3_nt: TGCAGTGCCACTGTAAACAATGAGCAGTTCTTC
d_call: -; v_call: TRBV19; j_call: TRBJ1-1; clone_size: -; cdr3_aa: CASSILRVGTEAFF; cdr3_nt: TGTGCCAGTAGTATCCTCCGGGTCGGTACTGAAGCTTTCTTT
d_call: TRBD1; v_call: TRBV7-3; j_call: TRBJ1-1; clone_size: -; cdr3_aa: CASSWTGGAPEAFF; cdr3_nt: TGTGCCAGCAGCTGGACAGGGGGCGCCCCTGAAGCTTTCTTT
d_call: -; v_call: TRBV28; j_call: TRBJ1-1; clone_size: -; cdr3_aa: CASSNSGRPNTEAFF; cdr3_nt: TGTGCCAGCTCAAATAGCGGCAGACCGAACACTGAAGCTTTCTTT
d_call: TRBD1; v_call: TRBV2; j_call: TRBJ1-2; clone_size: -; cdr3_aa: CASSEVGQGWGTYGYTF; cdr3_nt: TGTGCCAGCAGTGAAGTTGGACAGGGCTGGGGAACCTATGGCTACACCTTC
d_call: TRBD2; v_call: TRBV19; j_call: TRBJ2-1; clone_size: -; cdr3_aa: CASSSRTSGRNLEQFF; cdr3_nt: TGTGCCAGTAGTTCCAGGACTAGCGGGAGGAACCTAGAGCAGTTCTTC
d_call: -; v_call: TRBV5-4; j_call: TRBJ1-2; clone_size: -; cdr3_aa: CASSLGRWDGYTF; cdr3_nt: TGTGCCAGCAGCTTGGGGAGGTGGGATGGCTACACCTTC
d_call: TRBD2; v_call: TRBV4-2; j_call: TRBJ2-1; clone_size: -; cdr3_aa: CASSQGEIRTSGPRGGEQFF; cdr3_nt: TGTGCCAGCAGCCAAGGTGAAATTCGGACTAGCGGCCCCCGAGGAGGTGAGCAGTTCTTC
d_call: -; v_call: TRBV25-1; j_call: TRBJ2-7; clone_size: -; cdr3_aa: CASSGARTEQYF; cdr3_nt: TGTGCCAGCAGTGGAGCGAGGACAGAGCAGTACTTC
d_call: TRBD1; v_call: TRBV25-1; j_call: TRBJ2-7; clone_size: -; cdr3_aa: CASSEFGTGVEQYF; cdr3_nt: TGTGCCAGCAGTGAATTTGGGACAGGGGTCGAGCAGTACTTC
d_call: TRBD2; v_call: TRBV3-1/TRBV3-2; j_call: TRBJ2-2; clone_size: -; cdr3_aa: CASRTSGFTGELFF; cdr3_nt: TGTGCCAGCAGGACTAGCGGGTTCACCGGGGAGCTGTTTTTT